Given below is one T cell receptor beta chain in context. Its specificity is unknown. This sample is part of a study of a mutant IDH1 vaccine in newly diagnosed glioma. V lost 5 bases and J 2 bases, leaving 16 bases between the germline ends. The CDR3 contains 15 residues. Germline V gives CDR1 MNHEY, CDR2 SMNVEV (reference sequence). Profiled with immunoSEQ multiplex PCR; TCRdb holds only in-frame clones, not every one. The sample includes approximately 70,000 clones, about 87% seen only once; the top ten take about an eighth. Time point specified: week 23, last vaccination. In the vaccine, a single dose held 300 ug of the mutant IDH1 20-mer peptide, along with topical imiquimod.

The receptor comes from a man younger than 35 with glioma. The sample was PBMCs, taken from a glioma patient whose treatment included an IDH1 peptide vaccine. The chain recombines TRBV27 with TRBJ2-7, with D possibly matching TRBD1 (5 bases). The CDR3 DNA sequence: TGTGCCAGCAGTATTGGGGCTGGATTGGCCTACGAGCAGTACTTC. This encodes CASSIGAGLAYEQYF.